This TCR beta chain originates from a study of blood T cell dynamics during melanoma immunotherapy. About the research overall: Standard first-line treatment here was pembrolizumab or nivolumab plus ipilimumab in metastatic melanoma.

V lost 3 bases to trimming and J lost 4 bases; unmatched junction nucleotides: 3. The CDR3 totals 14 residues. Germline CDR1 reads SGHRS; CDR2 reads YFSETQ. Time point defined: week 3, after first cycle of checkpoint inhibitor. Patients had no prior systemic cancer treatment, immunosuppressants or other active cancers. The study's findings and limits: PBMC repertoires of eventual disease-control patients split at W3 into clonality or diversity gains.

Of note for this clone: The antigen is undetermined.

Sequencing was performed with immunoSEQ multiplex PCR; in TCRdb, only in-frame clones are kept and a portion is missing. The sample includes 14,000 to 15,000 clones, 87% seen only once; the top ten take about 7.8%. The sequence was collected from a human donor with melanoma. V is TRBV5-1 and J is TRBJ2-7; TRBD2 aligns across 11 bases. The sequencing used blood, collected from a patient treated with checkpoint blockade. In nucleotides, the CDR3 is TGCGCCAGCAGCTCAATAGCGGGAGGGTACGAGCAGTACTTC. Translation gives CASSSIAGGYEQYF.